Listed below are T cell receptor beta chains from one sample, sequenced in a study of CD8 T cells in Susac syndrome. TCRdb redid the calling of the immunoSEQ multiplex PCR reads with MiXCR, one entry per CDR3 protein. The sample records under 350,000 distinct CDR3 sequences, around 92% being singletons. Sequencing was carried out using CD4+ T cells from PBMCs. These receptors all stem from a human donor with multiple sclerosis. Both conserved end residues are part of each CDR3. Fields, in order: J gene, D gene, clone size, V gene, CDR3 protein, CDR3 DNA. The D gene is left open where the match is weak. Only some rows state a clone size, as once, few, many or a class for expanded clones.

j_call: TRBJ2-5; d_call: -; clone_size: once; v_call: TRBV4-3; cdr3_aa: CASSQVHLGGEETQYF; cdr3_nt: TGCGCCAGCAGCCAAGTCCACTTGGGGGGAGAAGAGACCCAGTACTTC
j_call: TRBJ2-1; d_call: -; clone_size: -; v_call: TRBV20-1; cdr3_aa: CSVTTEPYNEQFF; cdr3_nt: TGCAGTGTCACGACAGAGCCCTACAATGAGCAGTTCTTC
j_call: TRBJ2-1; d_call: TRBD1; clone_size: once; v_call: TRBV10-3; cdr3_aa: CAISEAPGQGNEQFF; cdr3_nt: TGTGCCATCAGTGAGGCACCGGGACAGGGGAATGAGCAGTTCTTC
j_call: TRBJ1-1; d_call: TRBD1; clone_size: -; v_call: TRBV18; cdr3_aa: CASSPFTGDTEAFF; cdr3_nt: TGTGCCAGCTCACCATTCACAGGGGACACCGAAGCTTTCTTT
j_call: TRBJ1-1; d_call: -; clone_size: -; v_call: TRBV11-2; cdr3_aa: CASSLLGLGAFF; cdr3_nt: TGTGCCAGCAGCCTTCTGGGTCTCGGGGCTTTCTTT
j_call: TRBJ1-1; d_call: -; clone_size: -; v_call: TRBV12-3/TRBV12-4; cdr3_aa: CASSLADIGHLEAFF; cdr3_nt: TGTGCCAGCAGTTTAGCCGATATAGGACATCTTGAAGCTTTCTTT
j_call: TRBJ2-7; d_call: -; clone_size: -; v_call: TRBV5-8; cdr3_aa: CASSFRLGNRYEQYF; cdr3_nt: TGTGCCAGCAGCTTTCGACTAGGGAACCGGTACGAGCAGTACTTC
j_call: TRBJ1-5; d_call: TRBD1; clone_size: once; v_call: TRBV3-1; cdr3_aa: CASSQVWGQGQPQHF; cdr3_nt: TGTGCCAGCAGCCAAGTATGGGGACAGGGTCAGCCCCAGCATTTT
j_call: TRBJ2-1; d_call: TRBD2; clone_size: -; v_call: TRBV5-4; cdr3_aa: CASSHLTSGIHNEQFF; cdr3_nt: TGTGCCAGCAGCCATCTGACTAGCGGGATACACAATGAGCAGTTCTTC
j_call: TRBJ2-5; d_call: -; clone_size: few; v_call: TRBV3-1; cdr3_aa: CASSQGRQETQYF; cdr3_nt: TGTGCCAGCAGCCAAGGACGCCAAGAGACCCAGTACTTC
j_call: TRBJ1-5; d_call: TRBD1; clone_size: -; v_call: TRBV6-1; cdr3_aa: CASRRNPGQVRNSNQPQHF; cdr3_nt: TGTGCCAGCAGACGCAACCCGGGACAGGTCAGGAATAGCAATCAGCCCCAGCATTTT
j_call: TRBJ2-1; d_call: TRBD2; clone_size: -; v_call: TRBV12-3/TRBV12-4; cdr3_aa: CASSLRGLAGRNEQFF; cdr3_nt: TGTGCCAGCAGTCTCCGGGGACTAGCGGGACGGAATGAGCAGTTCTTC
j_call: TRBJ2-3; d_call: -; clone_size: -; v_call: TRBV4-1; cdr3_aa: CASSRGSPDSDTQYF; cdr3_nt: TGCGCCAGCAGCCGAGGGTCTCCGGACTCGGATACGCAGTATTTT
j_call: TRBJ2-1; d_call: TRBD2; clone_size: few; v_call: TRBV6-1; cdr3_aa: CASSRFRVGGVNEQFF; cdr3_nt: TGTGCCAGCAGCCGGTTTAGAGTGGGAGGGGTCAATGAGCAGTTCTTC
j_call: TRBJ2-7; d_call: -; clone_size: -; v_call: TRBV12-3/TRBV12-4; cdr3_aa: CASSRGEVGPYEQYF; cdr3_nt: TGTGCCAGCAGCAGGGGTGAGGTTGGGCCCTACGAGCAGTACTTC
j_call: TRBJ1-5; d_call: -; clone_size: -; v_call: TRBV3-1; cdr3_aa: CASSRWGQPQHF; cdr3_nt: TGTGCCAGCAGCAGATGGGGGCAGCCCCAGCATTTT
j_call: TRBJ2-5; d_call: TRBD1; clone_size: -; v_call: TRBV10-3; cdr3_aa: CAIGKDREETQYF; cdr3_nt: TGTGCCATCGGAAAGGACAGGGAGGAGACCCAGTACTTC
j_call: TRBJ2-1; d_call: TRBD2; clone_size: once; v_call: TRBV2; cdr3_aa: CASSESPRGLASNEQFF; cdr3_nt: TGTGCCAGCAGTGAATCCCCTAGGGGACTAGCTAGCAATGAGCAGTTCTTC
j_call: TRBJ2-1; d_call: TRBD1; clone_size: -; v_call: TRBV5-5; cdr3_aa: CASSNGDRVWDEQFF; cdr3_nt: TGTGCCAGCAGCAACGGGGACAGGGTTTGGGATGAGCAGTTCTTC
j_call: TRBJ2-7; d_call: -; clone_size: -; v_call: TRBV18; cdr3_aa: CASSPSTVSYEQYF; cdr3_nt: TGTGCCAGCTCACCTTCGACAGTAAGCTACGAGCAGTACTTC
j_call: TRBJ1-2; d_call: -; clone_size: -; v_call: TRBV6-5; cdr3_aa: CASSYAIREAYGYTF; cdr3_nt: TGTGCCAGCAGTTACGCGATCCGGGAGGCCTATGGCTACACCTTC
j_call: TRBJ1-3; d_call: -; clone_size: -; v_call: TRBV30; cdr3_aa: CAWSDDVYSGNTIYF; cdr3_nt: TGTGCCTGGAGTGACGACGTATACTCTGGAAACACCATATATTTT
j_call: TRBJ1-5; d_call: -; clone_size: -; v_call: TRBV5-1; cdr3_aa: CASSLGGVMNQPQHF; cdr3_nt: TGCGCCAGCAGCTTGGGCGGGGTAATGAATCAGCCCCAGCATTTT
j_call: TRBJ2-7; d_call: TRBD2; clone_size: -; v_call: TRBV4-3; cdr3_aa: CASTPNGGLAYEQYF; cdr3_nt: TGCGCCAGCACTCCAAATGGGGGACTAGCCTACGAGCAGTACTTC
j_call: TRBJ2-2; d_call: -; clone_size: once; v_call: TRBV5-1; cdr3_aa: CASSLRSGDTTGELFF; cdr3_nt: TGCGCCAGCAGCTTGCGATCGGGAGATACCACCGGGGAGCTGTTTTTT
j_call: TRBJ2-1; d_call: TRBD1; clone_size: -; v_call: TRBV29-1; cdr3_aa: CSAPGQGGNEQFF; cdr3_nt: TGCAGCGCCCCAGGACAGGGTGGGAATGAGCAGTTCTTC
j_call: TRBJ1-3; d_call: -; clone_size: -; v_call: TRBV9; cdr3_aa: CASSVDGAGNTIYF; cdr3_nt: TGTGCCAGCAGCGTAGACGGGGCTGGAAACACCATATATTTT
j_call: TRBJ2-3; d_call: -; clone_size: -; v_call: TRBV4-1; cdr3_aa: CASSQKESGDTDTQYF; cdr3_nt: TGCGCCAGCAGCCAAAAGGAATCGGGCGACACAGATACGCAGTATTTT
j_call: TRBJ2-1; d_call: -; clone_size: -; v_call: TRBV6-1; cdr3_aa: CASNPDLVVVYNEQFF; cdr3_nt: TGTGCCAGCAACCCGGACCTAGTAGTCGTTTACAATGAGCAGTTCTTC
j_call: TRBJ1-5; d_call: -; clone_size: -; v_call: TRBV30; cdr3_aa: CACSAGSNQPQHF; cdr3_nt: TGTGCCTGTTCTGCTGGTAGCAATCAGCCCCAGCATTTT
j_call: TRBJ2-7; d_call: -; clone_size: -; v_call: TRBV14; cdr3_aa: CASSQGRGSIYEQYF; cdr3_nt: TGTGCCAGCAGCCAAGGACGCGGGTCTATCTACGAGCAGTACTTC
j_call: TRBJ1-5; d_call: -; clone_size: -; v_call: TRBV7-2; cdr3_aa: CASSFGQGAWPQHF; cdr3_nt: TGTGCCAGCAGCTTCGGGCAGGGCGCTTGGCCCCAGCATTTT
j_call: TRBJ1-5; d_call: TRBD1; clone_size: few; v_call: TRBV30; cdr3_aa: CAWSGDRGMPQHF; cdr3_nt: TGTGCCTGGAGTGGGGACAGGGGAATGCCCCAGCATTTT
j_call: TRBJ2-5; d_call: TRBD2; clone_size: -; v_call: TRBV12-3/TRBV12-4; cdr3_aa: CASSFGLAEETQYF; cdr3_nt: TGTGCCAGCAGTTTTGGACTAGCGGAAGAGACCCAGTACTTC
j_call: TRBJ1-1; d_call: -; clone_size: -; v_call: TRBV4-2; cdr3_aa: CASSQVKTGLNTEAFF; cdr3_nt: TGTGCCAGCAGCCAAGTTAAGACAGGATTGAACACTGAAGCTTTCTTT
j_call: TRBJ2-2; d_call: -; clone_size: -; v_call: TRBV7-3; cdr3_aa: CASSPGMNTGELFF; cdr3_nt: TGTGCCAGCAGCCCCGGGATGAACACCGGGGAGCTGTTTTTT
j_call: TRBJ2-3; d_call: -; clone_size: -; v_call: TRBV5-1; cdr3_aa: CASSLGAIESTQYF; cdr3_nt: TGCGCCAGCAGCTTGGGGGCCATTGAGAGTACGCAGTATTTT
j_call: TRBJ1-2; d_call: -; clone_size: -; v_call: TRBV29-1; cdr3_aa: CSVESHTYGYTF; cdr3_nt: TGCAGCGTTGAAAGTCACACCTATGGCTACACCTTC
j_call: TRBJ1-2; d_call: -; clone_size: -; v_call: TRBV10-2; cdr3_aa: CASTKGPPEIDGYTF; cdr3_nt: TGCGCCAGCACGAAGGGACCCCCGGAGATCGATGGCTACACCTTC
j_call: TRBJ2-1; d_call: -; clone_size: -; v_call: TRBV20-1; cdr3_aa: CSARGAEEQFF; cdr3_nt: TGCAGTGCTAGAGGGGCGGAAGAGCAGTTCTTC